This T cell receptor (beta chain) is from a study of control samples from healthy donors and cancer patients. CDR3 length equals 13 residues. Germline loops: CDR1 KGHSH, CDR2 LQKENI. V was shortened by 2 bases and J by 4 bases, with 9 bases between the two germline ends. Clones were read by immunoSEQ multiplex PCR, and TCRdb kept only the in-frame ones, dropping some. The sample has about 140,000 clones, 75% to 90% seen once. Material: blood. This chain uses TRBV18 with TRBJ2-7; D is unclear. This TCR was recovered from a young woman in good health. The CDR3 reads CASSPTDGYEQYF. The CDR3 DNA reads as TGTGCCAGCTCACCAACGGACGGGTACGAGCAGTACTTC.